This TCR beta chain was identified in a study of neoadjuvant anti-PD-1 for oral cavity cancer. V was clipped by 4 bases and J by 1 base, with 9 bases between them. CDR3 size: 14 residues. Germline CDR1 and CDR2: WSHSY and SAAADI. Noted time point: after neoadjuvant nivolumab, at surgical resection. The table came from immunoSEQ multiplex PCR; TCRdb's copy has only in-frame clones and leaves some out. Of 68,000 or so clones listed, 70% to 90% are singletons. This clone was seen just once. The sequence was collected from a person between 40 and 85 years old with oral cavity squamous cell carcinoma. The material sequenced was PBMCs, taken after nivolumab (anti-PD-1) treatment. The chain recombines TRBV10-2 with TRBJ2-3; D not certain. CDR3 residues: CASSAGPGTDTQYF. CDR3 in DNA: TGCGCCAGCAGTGCCGGGCCCGGCACAGATACGCAGTATTTT.